A single sample gave rise to the 29 T cell receptor beta chains below, sequenced in a study of blood T cell repertoires in COVID-19. Produced via immunoSEQ multiplex PCR; TCRdb's table is partial and in-frame only. The table lists fewer than 300,000 clones, around four fifths of them singletons. Sample: peripheral blood. These receptors originate from a man at least 80 years old with acute or convalescent COVID-19.

This chain links TRBV5-1 with TRBJ1-2; the match to TRBD1 covers 11 bases. V dropped 0 bases and J dropped 1; count of bases not matched to a gene: 11. CDR1 is SGHRS and CDR2 is YFSETQ in the germline V gene. The CDR3 consists of 19 residues. The CDR3 loop reads CASSLEGFGTGGYNYGYTF. CDR3 bases: TGCGCCAGCAGCTTGGAAGGTTTCGGGACAGGGGGTTATAACTATGGCTACACCTTC.

The chain carries TRBV3-1 (or the pseudogene TRBV3-2) and TRBJ2-2; 9 bases fit TRBD1. The CDR3 length is 13 residues. Trimming at V came to 6 bases and at J to 9 bases, leaving 5 bases not matched to a gene. Germline CDR1 is LGHDT and CDR2 is YNNKEL (reference sequence). Written as DNA, the CDR3 is TGTGCCAGCAGATACACAGGGGGCCGGGAGCTGTTTTTT. Protein: CASRYTGGRELFF.

Written as DNA, the CDR3 is TGCAGCGTTGGTCCGCTCAGCTCCTACAATGAGCAGTTCTTC. Protein sequence: CSVGPLSSYNEQFF. The chain links TRBV29-1 to TRBJ2-1, with D unresolved. The V gene's germline CDR1 is SQVTM and CDR2 ANQGSEA. Trimming left V 4 bases short and J 0 bases short, with 10 bases between. There are 14 residues in the CDR3.

The chain recombines TRBV5-4 with TRBJ2-3; 10 nucleotides align to TRBD1. This CDR3 has 16 amino acids. Germline assignment: CDR1 SGHNT and CDR2 YYREEE (reference sequence). After removal of 3 bases from V and 4 bases from J, the junction contained 8 bases not matched to a gene. The CDR3 region is CASSSPTGGSPDTQYF. CDR3 coding DNA: TGTGCCAGCAGCTCGCCGACAGGGGGCTCTCCAGATACGCAGTATTTT.

This sequence joins TRBV7-3 and TRBJ2-5; TRBD2 might be the D (6 bases). The CDR3 covers 13 residues. Germline loops: CDR1 SGHTA, CDR2 FQGTGA. Trimming took 5 bases from V and 5 from J, leaving 12 bases between them. CDR3 sequence reads: CASSRSGEETQYF. The CDR3 DNA sequence: TGTGCCAGCAGCCGCTCGGGAGAGGAGACCCAGTACTTC.

The V and J genes are TRBV6-1 and TRBJ2-1; D possibly corresponds to TRBD2 (6 bases). CDR3 length equals 15 residues. Looked up from germline, CDR1 is MNHNS and CDR2 is SASEGT. Deletions cut 0 bases from V and 6 bases from J, with 12 bases between. In DNA, the CDR3 is TGTGCCAGCAGTGAAGCGCCGGGACTTTTCAATGAGCAGTTCTTC. Residues: CASSEAPGLFNEQFF.

The V and J genes are TRBV4-1 and TRBJ1-5, with TRBD1 identical over 7 bases. Unmatched junction bases numbered 10, after V lost 0 bases and J lost 5 bases. Germline values: CDR1 MGHRA, CDR2 YSYEKL. This CDR3 spans 17 amino acids. The CDR3 DNA reads TGCGCCAGCAGCCAAGATCTGGGACAGCACGTCCATCAGCCCCAGCATTTT. Its translation: CASSQDLGQHVHQPQHF.

This chain connects TRBV4-1 to TRBJ2-7; 8 positions agree with TRBD2. The trim removed 0 bases at V and 3 bases at J, leaving 10 bases unmatched. From germline, CDR1 is MGHRA and CDR2 YSYEKL. The CDR3 extends over 17 amino acids. CDR3 in DNA: TGCGCCAGCAGCCAAGATGGGATTAGCGGGACCAACTACGAGCAGTACTTC. This codes for CASSQDGISGTNYEQYF.

This clone is large by share. The CDR3 loop is CASRPSGYSQETQYF. In DNA, the CDR3 is TGTGCCAGTAGACCCAGCGGATATTCCCAAGAGACCCAGTACTTC. The V and J genes are TRBV27 and TRBJ2-5, with D possibly TRBD2 on 5 matching bases. The V and J ends lost 9 bases and 1 base respectively, with 18 bases between them. There are 15 residues in the CDR3. CDR1 is MNHEY and CDR2 is SMNVEV in the germline V gene (reference sequence).

The chain carries TRBV9 and TRBJ2-5; D is perhaps TRBD2 (6 bases). This CDR3 is 15 amino acids long. V lost 1 base, J lost 5 bases, and 15 bases lay in between. From germline, CDR1 is SGDLS and CDR2 YYNGEE. CDR3 protein: CASSVIGGWSETQYF. Written as DNA, the CDR3 is TGTGCCAGCAGCGTAATTGGAGGGTGGTCGGAGACCCAGTACTTC. The whole variable domain, remainder taken from reference TRBV9 and TRBJ2-5, is DSGVTQTPKHLITATGQRVTLRCSPRSGDLSVYWYQQSLDQGLQFLIQYYNGEERAKGNILERFSAQQFPDLHSELNLSSLELGDSALYFCASSVIGGWSETQYFGPGTRLLVL.

This clone was observed a single time. CDR3 coding DNA: TGTGCCAGCAGTTTCGCAGGTAGAGCCACTGAAGCTTTCTTT. It yields the protein CASSFAGRATEAFF. The chain uses TRBV27 and TRBJ1-1; no clear D. CDR1 is MNHEY and CDR2 is SMNVEV in the germline V gene (reference sequence). The CDR3 contains 14 residues. V shed 3 bases and J shed 4 bases, with 12 bases lying between them.

J is TRBJ2-5 and V is TRBV12-3 or TRBV12-4; D gene ambiguous. Trimming removed 6 bases from V and 5 bases from J, with 13 bases in between. This CDR3 region has 13 residues. This CDR3 reads CASRPTAGETQYF. The CDR3 DNA reads as TGTGCCAGCAGGCCAACGGCCGGGGAGACCCAGTACTTC.

This chain links TRBV18 with TRBJ2-7; D perhaps matches TRBD1 (5 bases). V lost 3 bases to trimming and J lost 6 bases, with 15 bases between them. The CDR3 runs 14 residues. CDR1 is KGHSH and CDR2 is LQKENI in the germline V gene. Here the CDR3 reads CASSPAVGDREQYF. The DNA for the CDR3 is TGTGCCAGCTCACCGGCAGTAGGGGATCGCGAGCAGTACTTC. Together with reference TRBV18 and TRBJ2-7, the CDR3 gives the full variable domain: NAGVMQNPRHLVRRRGQEARLRCSPMKGHSHVYWYRQLPEEGLKFMVYLQKENIIDESGMPKERFSAEFPKEGPSILRIQQVVRGDSAAYFCASSPAVGDREQYFGPGTRLTVT.

This clone showed up just a few times. The V gene is TRBV11-3, the J gene TRBJ2-3; 8 bases are shared with TRBD2. The CDR3 is 16 amino acids. Germline V gives CDR1 SGHNT, CDR2 YENEEA. The V gene end was trimmed by 3 bases and the J gene end by 8 bases; junction bases not matched to a gene: 13. The CDR3 here is CASSFGIGTSETTQYF. For the CDR3, the DNA is TGTGCCAGCAGCTTCGGTATTGGGACTAGTGAAACTACGCAGTATTTT.

CDR3 coding DNA: TGTGCCAGCAGTGAAACAGGGGGCGCAGTGCGAGGCTACACCTTC. Translating gives CASSETGGAVRGYTF. The chain has TRBV6-1 and TRBJ1-2; 9 bases line up with TRBD1. CDR3 size: 15 residues. J was trimmed by 8 bases and V by 2 bases; bases with no gene match: 9. CDR1 is MNHNS, CDR2 SASEGT, per germline.

The rearrangement uses TRBV7-2 and TRBJ2-7; 12 bases are shared with TRBD2. Germline CDR1 reads SGHTA; CDR2 reads FQGNSA. The CDR3 is 16 amino acids. Germline trimming cut 4 bases from V and 7 bases from J; bases unmatched to any gene: 11. The CDR3 region is CASSSSRLAGVGEQYF. The CDR3 DNA reads TGTGCCAGCAGCTCCTCCCGACTAGCGGGAGTGGGGGAGCAGTACTTC.

The rearrangement joins TRBV19 to TRBJ2-5, with 8 positions matching TRBD2. The CDR3 spans 15 residues. V was pared by 3 bases and J by 4 bases, with 7 bases of the junction left unmatched. Germline V gene sequence: CDR1 LNHDA, CDR2 SQIVND (reference sequence). The DNA for the CDR3 is TGTGCCAGTAGTATGGGTCGGGGGGGCCGAGAGACCCAGTACTTC. The encoded protein is CASSMGRGGRETQYF.

The V call is TRBV12-3 or TRBV12-4, the J call TRBJ2-6, with TRBD2 matching 7 bases. The V gene end was trimmed by 7 bases and the J gene end by 8 bases; junction bases not matched to a gene: 5. The CDR3 loop spans 13 amino acids. This CDR3 is CASTRGVPNVLTF. DNA of the CDR3: TGTGCCAGCACCCGGGGGGTGCCCAACGTCCTGACTTTC.

This rearrangement joins TRBV7-3 to TRBJ1-6; 9 nucleotides agree with TRBD1. The CDR3 is made up of 14 amino acids. Looked up from germline, CDR1 is SGHTA and CDR2 is FQGTGA. Unmatched junction bases numbered 6, after V lost 5 bases and J lost 10 bases. Here the CDR3 DNA reads TGTGCCAGCAGCACCCGCGGACAGGGGTCACCCCTCCACTTT. This encodes CASSTRGQGSPLHF.

The V gene is TRBV19, the J gene TRBJ1-5; D is perhaps TRBD1 (5 bases). The germline gives CDR1 LNHDA, CDR2 SQIVND (reference sequence). V was clipped by 3 bases and J by 4 bases, with 13 bases between them. The CDR3 loop spans 15 amino acids. CDR3 DNA: TGTGCCAGTAGTATCAATAGGGACTTTAATCAGCCCCAGCATTTT. Translation: CASSINRDFNQPQHF.

This clone has just one count. The rearrangement uses TRBV28 and TRBJ1-6, with 8 bases fitting TRBD1. With 7 bases clipped from V and 9 bases from J, the junction kept 8 bases outside the gene matches. The CDR3 sequence is 14 residues long. Germline V lookup: CDR1 MDHEN, CDR2 SYDVKM. CDR3 region: CASTDRAVVSPLHF. Written as DNA, the CDR3 is TGTGCCAGCACGGACAGGGCGGTAGTTTCACCCCTCCACTTT.

The chain combines TRBV25-1 with TRBJ1-1; D possibly corresponds to TRBD1 (5 bases). The CDR3 is 14 residues long. Trimming stripped 1 base from V and 1 base from J, with 7 bases between. The germline gives CDR1 MGHDK, CDR2 SYGVNS. Written as DNA, the CDR3 is TGTGCCAGCAGTGAATCGGGGGGGAACACTGAAGCTTTCTTT. This sequence encodes CASSESGGNTEAFF.

The V and J genes are TRBV5-4 and TRBJ2-7, with TRBD2 identical over 11 bases. J was trimmed by 2 bases and V by 9 bases; bases with no gene match: 7. Looked up from germline, CDR1 is SGHNT and CDR2 is YYREEE (reference sequence). This CDR3 is built from 14 residues. The chain's CDR3 is CATAGTSGTYEQYF. CDR3 DNA: TGTGCCACTGCCGGGACTAGCGGAACCTACGAGCAGTACTTC.

The chain combines TRBV9 with TRBJ1-2; D may be TRBD1 (5 bases). The CDR3 is 15 amino acids. Trimming pared 0 bases from V and 1 base from J, leaving 10 bases between. The germline gives CDR1 SGDLS, CDR2 YYNGEE. The CDR3 DNA follows: TGTGCCAGCAGCGTAGGACAGACCATTAACTATGGCTACACCTTC. Protein sequence: CASSVGQTINYGYTF. The whole variable domain, remainder taken from reference TRBV9 and TRBJ1-2, is DSGVTQTPKHLITATGQRVTLRCSPRSGDLSVYWYQQSLDQGLQFLIQYYNGEERAKGNILERFSAQQFPDLHSELNLSSLELGDSALYFCASSVGQTINYGYTFGSGTRLTVV.

The V gene is TRBV12-3 or TRBV12-4, the J gene TRBJ2-2; D not resolved. The CDR3 has 12 residues. V was pared by 6 bases and J by 1 base, with 3 bases between. CDR3 sequence reads: CASSRNTGELFF. CDR3 DNA: TGTGCCAGCAGCCGGAACACCGGGGAGCTGTTTTTT.

This clone has only one observation. V usage is TRBV7-2 and J usage is TRBJ2-5; D remains ambiguous. In germline, CDR1 is SGHTA, CDR2 FQGNSA. The length of the CDR3 is 14 residues. The V end lost 0 bases, the J end lost 2 bases, and 7 bases lay between the germline ends. CDR3 nucleotide sequence: TGTGCCAGCAGCTTAGCTTTCGGGCAAGAGACCCAGTACTTC. Translation: CASSLAFGQETQYF. The full variable domain, rest sourced from reference TRBV7-2 and TRBJ2-5, is GAGVSQSPSNKVTEKGKDVELRCDPISGHTALYWYRQSLGQGLEFLIYFQGNSAPDKSGLPSDRFSAERTGGSVSTLTIQRTQQEDSAVYLCASSLAFGQETQYFGPGTRLLVL.

This chain connects TRBV24-1 to TRBJ2-2; the match to TRBD1 covers 7 bases. CDR1 is KGHDR and CDR2 is SFDVKD in the germline V gene. V lost 3 bases and J lost 6; bases outside the gene matches: 6. The CDR3 is 15 amino acids. CDR3 nucleotide sequence: TGTGCCACCAGTGATCGACAGGGCTGGGCCGGGGAGCTGTTTTTT. Residues: CATSDRQGWAGELFF.

This clone appeared once. V gene TRBV5-1 combines with J gene TRBJ1-5; D may be TRBD1 (5 bases). Germline CDR1 SGHRS, CDR2 YFSETQ. The CDR3 covers 15 residues. V gave up 0 bases and J gave up 7 bases, with 14 bases separating them. The chain's CDR3 is CASSLGGWGEQPQHF. The CDR3 DNA sequence: TGCGCCAGCAGCTTGGGCGGCTGGGGCGAGCAGCCCCAGCATTTT.

The rearrangement joins TRBV5-1 to TRBJ2-3; no definite D call. The V end was cut by 0 bases, the J end by 8 bases, with 7 bases between. The CDR3 runs to 12 residues. In germline, CDR1 is SGHRS, CDR2 YFSETQ. CDR3: CASSLERVTQYF. CDR3 bases: TGCGCCAGCAGCTTGGAACGAGTTACGCAGTATTTT.